Below are 6 T cell receptor beta chains sequenced from a single sample in a study of T cells in Graves' hyperthyroidism and ophthalmopathy (dated by TCRdb to the late 2010s). The library came from multiplex PCR. The instrument given in TCRdb is Illumina HiSeq 2000. TCR beta CDR3 regions were amplified from RNA transcripts. For the first round of RT-PCR on the TCR CDR3, the HTBI primer set was used together with the Qiagen OneStep RT-PCR kit. The public reads were reanalyzed by TCRdb: fastp trimming at Q25, MiXCR alignment, in-frame beta chains only. Merged by CDR3 protein, the rows form single entries marked with the most common genes and DNA. This sample comprises around 250,000 distinct CDR3 sequences, approximately 15% of them detected only once. The top ten clonotypes cover about an eighth of the sample. The material sequenced was blood. These receptors all come from a middle-aged woman with Graves' hyperthyroidism that later progressed to Graves' ophthalmopathy.

This clonotype was detected a few times. The CDR3 DNA reads TGTGCCAGCAGTACCTTGTACATGAACACTGAAGCTTTCTTT. This translates into CASSTLYMNTEAFF. The chain has TRBV27 and TRBJ1-1; D uncertain. The V gene's germline CDR1 is MNHEY and CDR2 SMNVEV (reference sequence). Trimming took off 5 bases at V and 0 bases at J, with 10 bases between the two ends. CDR3 length: 14 residues.

About this clonotype itself: This may be a read error: a much more frequent sequence differs by one nucleotide. The CDR3 DNA reads TGTGCCAGTAGTATGCGGGCGGGAGGTCGAGGGGAGACCCAGTACTTC. Protein: CASSMRAGGRGETQYF. The rearrangement joins TRBV19 to TRBJ2-5; 8 bases fit TRBD2. V lost 3 bases and J lost 5; bases outside the gene matches: 11. The CDR3 is made up of 16 amino acids. Germline values: CDR1 LNHDA, CDR2 SQIVND (reference sequence). Full variable domain (outside the CDR3, taken from reference TRBV19 and TRBJ2-5): DGGITQSPKYLFRKEGQNVTLSCEQNLNHDAMYWYRQDPGQGLRLIYYSQIVNDFQKGDIAEGYSVSREKKESFPLTVTSAQKNPTAFYLCASSMRAGGRGETQYFGPGTRLLVL.

Points on this clonotype: The junction and the germline gene differ at one end; a read error may be behind it. V usage is TRBV5-1 and J usage is TRBJ2-3; 7 bases map to TRBD2. The V gene's germline CDR1 is SGHRS and CDR2 YFSETQ. This CDR3 is built from 16 residues. CDR3 protein: CAGRSQPSGGIDTQYF. The CDR3 DNA follows: TGCGCCGGCAGATCTCAACCTAGCGGCGGCATCGATACGCAGTATTTT.

The chain has TRBV30 and TRBJ2-7, with a possible D match to TRBD2 (5 bases). Per germline, CDR1 GTSNPN and CDR2 SVGIG (reference sequence). The V and J ends lost 2 bases and 5 bases respectively, with 10 bases between them. This CDR3 is built from 12 residues. CDR3 sequence: CAWSRMRDEQYF. CDR3 bases: TGTGCCTGGAGTCGAATGCGGGACGAGCAGTACTTC.

The table lists this clonotype with many counts. V is TRBV5-1 and J is TRBJ2-2; D is unclear. The germline V gene has CDR1 SGHRS and CDR2 YFSETQ. CDR3 size: 13 residues. The ends were cut back, 3 bases at V and 3 bases at J, with 6 bases in the middle. In DNA form, the CDR3 reads TGCGCCAGCAGCTCCTCGGACACCGGGGAGCTGTTTTTT. It is translated as CASSSSDTGELFF.

This clonotype was recorded at least ten times. This sequence joins TRBV11-2 and TRBJ2-7; D is unclear. This CDR3 has 17 residues. V shed 3 bases and J shed 6 bases, with 24 bases lying between them. Looked up from germline, CDR1 is SGHAT and CDR2 is FQNNGV. CDR3 coding DNA: TGTGCCAGCAGCTTGGATATCTCGGGTCACCCCCTTGGCGAGCAGTACTTC. Translating it yields CASSLDISGHPLGEQYF. The whole variable domain, filled in from reference TRBV11-2 and TRBJ2-7, reads EAGVAQSPRYKIIEKRQSVAFWCNPISGHATLYWYQQILGQGPKLLIQFQNNGVVDDSQLPKDRFSAERLKGVDSTLKIQPAKLEDSAVYLCASSLDISGHPLGEQYFGPGTRLTVT.